The 24 T cell receptor beta chains presented below share a single source sample, sequenced in a study of multiple sclerosis patients with progressive multifocal leukoencephalopathy. Profiled with immunoSEQ multiplex PCR; TCRdb holds only in-frame clones, not every one. The sample consists of about 25,000 clones, around 93% of them appearing once. Time point defined: around eleven months of natalizumab therapy. The sample in question was PBMCs, obtained from a patient treated with natalizumab. These receptors were taken from a man under 40 with multiple sclerosis.

Remarks on this clone: This CDR3 is also generated by other DNA sequences in the sample. The V and J genes are TRBV9 and TRBJ2-7; D perhaps matches TRBD2 (5 bases). Germline V gene lookup returns CDR1 SGDLS and CDR2 YYNGEE. The V and J ends lost 0 bases and 0 bases respectively, with 7 bases between them. This CDR3 region has 14 residues. The DNA of the CDR3 is TGTGCCAGCAGCGTAGGAGACTACTCCTACGAGCAGTACTTC. It is translated as CASSVGDYSYEQYF.

V usage is TRBV10-3 and J usage is TRBJ1-3; D is perhaps TRBD1 (6 bases). This CDR3 has 13 residues. Per germline, CDR1 ENHRY and CDR2 SYGVKD. V was pared by 10 bases and J by 2 bases, with 12 bases between. In nucleotides, the CDR3 is TGTGCCAGGTCCACAGGGCCTGGAAACACCATATATTTT. It yields the protein CARSTGPGNTIYF.

V is TRBV7-3 and J is TRBJ2-1; TRBD2 matches 9 bases. The V gene end was trimmed by 3 bases and the J gene end by 6 bases; junction bases not matched to a gene: 6. Germline CDR1 SGHTA, CDR2 FQGTGA. CDR3 length equals 15 residues. The CDR3 DNA is TGTGCCAGCAGCTTCGGTAGCGGGAGTATCAATGAGCAGTTCTTC. It translates to CASSFGSGSINEQFF.

Comments on this clone: Mismatch with germline at one junction end may stem from a read error. CDR3 in amino acids: CASNGWIF. CDR3 in DNA: TGCGCCAGCAACGGTTGGATCTTC. J is TRBJ2-1 and V is TRBV23-1; D call uncertain. TRBV23-1 is noted as an ORF with a role that remains uncertain. The CDR3 extends over 8 amino acids.

V usage is TRBV10-3 and J usage is TRBJ2-3, with 8 bases aligning to TRBD2. V dropped 7 bases and J dropped 4; count of bases not matched to a gene: 10. CDR1 is ENHRY, CDR2 SYGVKD, per germline. The CDR3 is 15 amino acids. DNA for the CDR3: TGTGCCATCAACCCAGCGGGAGCGGAAGCAGATACGCAGTATTTT. Translated, it gives CAINPAGAEADTQYF.

The chain is built from TRBV7-9 and TRBJ1-1; possible D gene TRBD1, 6 bases. CDR3 length: 15 amino acids. V dropped 4 bases and J dropped 0 bases, with 12 bases sitting between them. CDR1 SEHNR and CDR2 FQNEAQ come from the germline V gene (reference sequence). This CDR3 reads CASSSWTAMNTEAFF. For the CDR3, the DNA is TGTGCCAGCAGCTCCTGGACAGCCATGAACACTGAAGCTTTCTTT.

The chain has TRBV5-5 and TRBJ2-5; perhaps TRBD2 as D (6 bases). Germline V gene lookup returns CDR1 SGHKS and CDR2 YYEKEE (reference sequence). The CDR3 has 14 residues. V was clipped by 4 bases and J by 4 bases, with 14 bases between them. The CDR3 DNA sequence: TGTGCCAGCAGCCGAGAGGAGGGAAGAGAGACCCAGTACTTC. Translated: CASSREEGRETQYF.

In this sample, this clone turned up once. The gene calls are TRBV4-1 and TRBJ1-4; D may be TRBD1 (6 bases). CDR3 length equals 16 residues. V lost 2 bases to trimming and J lost 0 bases, with 10 bases between them. CDR1 is MGHRA, CDR2 YSYEKL, per germline. CDR3 sequence reads: CASSQPTGTTNEKLFF. CDR3 DNA sequence: TGCGCCAGCAGCCAACCCACAGGGACAACTAATGAAAAACTGTTTTTT.

This chain uses TRBV5-5 with TRBJ2-5; D may correspond to TRBD1 or TRBD2 (5 bases each). Germline V gene lookup returns CDR1 SGHKS and CDR2 YYEKEE (reference sequence). V was shortened by 5 bases and J by 5 bases, with 16 bases between the two germline ends. The CDR3 contains 14 residues. The CDR3 nucleotides are TGTGCCAGCAGTTCCGCCTTTGGGGGTGAGACCCAGTACTTC. Translating it yields CASSSAFGGETQYF.

The CDR3 protein is CASSLLGTGGEKLFF. The CDR3, as DNA: TGCGCCAGCAGCCTCTTAGGGACGGGCGGAGAAAAACTGTTTTTT. This chain uses TRBV4-3 with TRBJ1-4; tentatively, D is TRBD1 (5 bases). Germline values: CDR1 LGHNA, CDR2 YSLEER. This CDR3 contains 15 residues. Trimming shortened V by 4 bases and J by 8 bases, and 17 bases separated the two germline ends.

J is TRBJ1-5 and V is TRBV7-6; D call uncertain. Germline V gene data show CDR1 as SGHVS and CDR2 as FNYEAQ. The V gene lost 5 bases and the J gene lost 1 base, with 18 bases spanning the gap. This CDR3 region has 17 residues. The CDR3 protein is CASSVSTAGGSNQPQHF. The CDR3 coding sequence is TGTGCCAGCAGCGTCTCAACGGCAGGTGGGAGCAATCAGCCCCAGCATTTT. Drawing the rest from reference TRBV7-6 and TRBJ1-5, the complete variable domain is GAGVSQSPRYKVTKRGQDVALRCDPISGHVSLYWYRQALGQGPEFLTYFNYEAQQDKSGLPNDRFSAERPEGSISTLTIQRTEQRDSAMYRCASSVSTAGGSNQPQHFGDGTRLSIL.

This clone appeared once. This chain joins TRBV30 and TRBJ2-5; possible D gene TRBD2, 6 bases. The length of the CDR3 is 15 residues. V was cut by 2 bases and J by 0 bases, with 13 bases left in between. The germline gives CDR1 GTSNPN, CDR2 SVGIG (reference sequence). The CDR3 loop reads CAWSRGSGYQETQYF. The CDR3 nucleotides are TGTGCCTGGAGTAGGGGTAGCGGCTACCAAGAGACCCAGTACTTC.

The chain employs TRBV11-3 and TRBJ2-5; TRBD2 matches at 14 bases. This CDR3 contains 18 residues. Per germline, CDR1 SGHNT and CDR2 YENEEA. The V and J ends lost 2 bases and 4 bases, in that order; junction bases with no gene match: 9. The CDR3 spells CASSLPQGLAGVRETQYF. The CDR3 DNA is TGTGCCAGCAGCTTACCTCAGGGACTAGCGGGAGTCCGAGAGACCCAGTACTTC.

The chain couples TRBV11-3 to TRBJ1-1, with 10 nucleotides matching TRBD1. This CDR3 is built from 16 residues. J gave up 0 bases and V 5 bases, and 6 bases lay outside the gene matches. Germline CDR1 SGHNT, CDR2 YENEEA. This chain's CDR3 is CASSLGTGDMNTEAFF. The CDR3 nucleotides are TGTGCCAGCAGCCTCGGGACAGGGGACATGAACACTGAAGCTTTCTTT.

J is TRBJ2-5 and V is TRBV2, with D hard to call. The last part of the DNA fits TRBJ2-7 better; the J call may be wrong. Germline-derived CDR1 and CDR2 are SNHLY and FYNNEI. This CDR3 is built from 11 residues. The CDR3 bases are TGTGCCAGCAGTGATTGGTACGAGCAGTACTTC. Amino acids: CASSDWYEQYF.

The chain uses TRBV18 and TRBJ1-5; D is undetermined. The germline gives CDR1 KGHSH, CDR2 LQKENI. Trimming removed 5 bases at V and 0 bases at J, with 8 bases between. This CDR3 comprises 14 residues. CDR3 DNA sequence: TGTGCCAGCTCAGCCGGTTTTAGCAATCAGCCCCAGCATTTT. As protein: CASSAGFSNQPQHF. The variable domain in full, completed from reference TRBV18 and TRBJ1-5, reads NAGVMQNPRHLVRRRGQEARLRCSPMKGHSHVYWYRQLPEEGLKFMVYLQKENIIDESGMPKERFSAEFPKEGPSILRIQQVVRGDSAAYFCASSAGFSNQPQHFGDGTRLSIL.

There are a few counts of this clone. The chain combines TRBV19 with TRBJ2-5; D is perhaps TRBD1 (6 bases). The better agreement between TRBJ2-7 and the DNA end casts doubt on the J call. CDR1 is LNHDA, CDR2 SQIVND, per germline (reference sequence). CDR3 length equals 13 residues. The CDR3 here is CASSGTFAYEQYF. DNA of the CDR3: TGTGCCAGTAGCGGGACATTCGCCTACGAGCAGTACTTC.

The sample holds a few counts of this clone. The rearrangement joins TRBV6-6 to TRBJ2-7, with D maybe TRBD2 (5 bases). Germline CDR1 and CDR2: MNHNY and SVGAGI (reference sequence). CDR3 size: 11 residues. Trimming took off 6 bases at V and 6 bases at J, with 9 bases between the two ends. CDR3 DNA sequence: TGTGCCAGCAGGAAAGAGGGCGAGCAGTACGTC. Protein product: CASRKEGEQYV.

V usage is TRBV5-6 and J usage is TRBJ2-7, with D unclear. Germline CDR1 is SGHDT and CDR2 is YYEEEE. This CDR3 contains 15 residues. V was pared by 5 bases and J by 3 bases, with 18 bases between. CDR3 protein: CASSPLGSPFYEQYV. Here the CDR3 DNA reads TGTGCCAGCAGTCCCCTAGGGTCTCCTTTCTACGAGCAGTACGTC.

The rearrangement joins TRBV30 to TRBJ2-5, with unresolved D. Germline CDR1 is GTSNPN and CDR2 is SVGIG (reference sequence). Trimming left V 2 bases short and J 3 bases short, with 7 bases between. This CDR3 has 12 residues. The CDR3 is CAWSLGKETQYF. Written as DNA, the CDR3 is TGTGCCTGGAGTTTGGGAAAAGAGACCCAGTACTTC.

The gene calls are TRBV2 and TRBJ2-7, with 12 bases aligning to TRBD2. The CDR3 is 15 residues long. The germline CDR1 and CDR2 sequences are SNHLY and FYNNEI. V trimming: 5 bases; J trimming: 0 bases; junction bases outside the gene matches: 2. For the CDR3, the DNA is TGTGCCAGCAGTTTGACTAGCGGGAGCTCCTACGAGCAGTACTTC. This gives the protein CASSLTSGSSYEQYF. The full variable domain, rest sourced from reference TRBV2 and TRBJ2-7, is EPEVTQTPSHQVTQMGQEVILRCVPISNHLYFYWYRQILGQKVEFLVSFYNNEISEKSEIFDDQFSVERPDGSNFTLKIRSTKLEDSAMYFCASSLTSGSSYEQYFGPGTRLTVT.

The rearrangement links TRBV19 to TRBJ2-1; 9 bases are shared with TRBD2. The CDR3 extends over 19 amino acids. Germline V CDR1 and CDR2: LNHDA, SQIVND (reference sequence). The V gene end was trimmed by 1 base and the J gene end by 3 bases; junction bases not matched to a gene: 13. The CDR3 DNA sequence: TGTGCCAGTAGTATAGGGGGGGTAGCGGGAGAAACCTACTACAATGAGCAGTTCTTC. Amino acids: CASSIGGVAGETYYNEQFF.

The CDR3 is CASKGAGTEAFF. CDR3 nucleotide sequence: TGTGCCAGCAAAGGGGCAGGAACTGAAGCTTTCTTT. V is TRBV27 and J is TRBJ1-1; weak D call: TRBD1 (5 bases). V was shortened by 7 bases and J by 5 bases, with 11 bases between the two germline ends. The CDR3 sequence is 12 residues long. Germline CDR1 reads MNHEY; CDR2 reads SMNVEV (reference sequence).

The rearrangement joins TRBV6-1 to TRBJ1-2; D is uncertain. Germline CDR1 and CDR2: MNHNS and SASEGT. The germline V and J ends were trimmed by 1 base and 3 bases, with 9 bases remaining between them. This CDR3 region has 14 residues. The CDR3 here is CASSEERGYYGYTF. As DNA, the CDR3 is TGTGCCAGCAGTGAAGAACGGGGATACTATGGCTACACCTTC.